This entry features one TCR beta chain sequence. Its specificity is not known. This entry belongs to a study of CD8+ T cells in alopecia areata. Study-wide results and limits: Many of the expanded lesional clones endured in scalp and blood while on tofacitinib. Just one nonresponder means the tie between baseline CD8+ expansion and response stays uncertain. Scalp clonality and expanded CD8+ clones among the top 100 fell significantly with tofacitinib.

Looked up from germline, CDR1 is SGHDT and CDR2 is YYEEEE. The CDR3 sequence is 11 residues long. The V and J ends lost 2 bases and 4 bases respectively, with 4 bases between them. The treatment: oral pan-JAK inhibitor, 5-10 mg twice daily. Researchers gathered lesional scalp punch biopsies and peripheral blood from patients with alopecia areata. Sequencing relied on a cDNA template that was reverse transcribed from extracted RNA. TCRdb's table, derived via immunoSEQ multiplex PCR, lists solely in-frame clones and lacks some. There are some 200,000 clones in the sample; around 57% occur only once, and roughly 1.5% lies in the top ten.

The sequenced sample was CD4+ T cells sorted from blood, obtained at week 4, from a patient treated with tofacitinib. The chain links TRBV5-6 to TRBJ2-7; D is ambiguous. The clonotype originates from a human donor with alopecia areata. The CDR3 sequence: CASSFLYEQYF. CDR3 DNA: TGTGCCAGCAGCTTCCTTTACGAGCAGTACTTC.